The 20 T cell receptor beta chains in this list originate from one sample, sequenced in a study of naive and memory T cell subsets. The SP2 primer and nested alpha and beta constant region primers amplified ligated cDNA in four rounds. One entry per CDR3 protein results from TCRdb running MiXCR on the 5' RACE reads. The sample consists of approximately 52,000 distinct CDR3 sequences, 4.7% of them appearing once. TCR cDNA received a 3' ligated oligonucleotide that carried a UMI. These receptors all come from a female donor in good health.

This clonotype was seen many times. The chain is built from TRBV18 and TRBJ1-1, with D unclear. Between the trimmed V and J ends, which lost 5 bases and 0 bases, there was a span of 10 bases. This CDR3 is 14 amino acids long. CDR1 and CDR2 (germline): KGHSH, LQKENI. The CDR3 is CASSSARLNTEAFF. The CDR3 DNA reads TGTGCCAGCTCATCCGCCAGATTGAACACTGAAGCTTTCTTT.

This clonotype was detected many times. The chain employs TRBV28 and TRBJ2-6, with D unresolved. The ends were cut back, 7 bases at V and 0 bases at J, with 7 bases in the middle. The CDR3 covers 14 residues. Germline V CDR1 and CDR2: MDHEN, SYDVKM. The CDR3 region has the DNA TGTGCCAGCAATCAGGACTCTGGGGCCAACGTCCTGACTTTC. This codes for CASNQDSGANVLTF.

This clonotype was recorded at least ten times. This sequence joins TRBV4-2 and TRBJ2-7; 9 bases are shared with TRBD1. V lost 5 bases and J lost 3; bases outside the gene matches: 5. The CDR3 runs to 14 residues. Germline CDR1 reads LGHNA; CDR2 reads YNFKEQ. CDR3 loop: CASSRTGDGYEQYF. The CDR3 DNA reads TGTGCCAGCAGCAGGACAGGGGACGGCTACGAGCAGTACTTC.

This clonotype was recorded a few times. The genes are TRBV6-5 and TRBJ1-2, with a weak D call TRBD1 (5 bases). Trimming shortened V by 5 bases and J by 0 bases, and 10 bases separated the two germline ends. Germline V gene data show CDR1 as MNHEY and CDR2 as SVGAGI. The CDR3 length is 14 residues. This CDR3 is CASSRTSTNYGYTF. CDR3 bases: TGTGCCAGCAGTCGGACATCTACTAACTATGGCTACACCTTC.

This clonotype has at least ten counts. The chain's CDR3 is CASTGLAKDEQFF. CDR3 bases: TGTGCCAGCACGGGGCTAGCTAAGGATGAGCAGTTCTTC. The V gene is TRBV27, the J gene TRBJ2-1, with D perhaps given as TRBD1 or TRBD2 (5 bases each). V was pared by 7 bases and J by 8 bases, with 15 bases between. This CDR3 is 13 amino acids long. Germline V CDR1 and CDR2: MNHEY, SMNVEV (reference sequence).

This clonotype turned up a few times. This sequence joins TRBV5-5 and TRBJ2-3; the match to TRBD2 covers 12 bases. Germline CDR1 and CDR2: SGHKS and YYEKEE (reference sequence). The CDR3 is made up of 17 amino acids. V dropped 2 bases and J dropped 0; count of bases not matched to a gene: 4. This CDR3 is CASSFRTSGTSTDTQYF. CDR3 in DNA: TGTGCCAGCAGCTTCCGGACTAGCGGGACTAGCACAGATACGCAGTATTTT.

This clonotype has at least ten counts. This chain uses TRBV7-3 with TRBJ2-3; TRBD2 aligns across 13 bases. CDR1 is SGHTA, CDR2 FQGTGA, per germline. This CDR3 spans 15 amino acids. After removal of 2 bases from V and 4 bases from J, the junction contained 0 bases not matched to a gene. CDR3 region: CASSLGLAGADTQYF. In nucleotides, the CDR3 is TGTGCCAGCAGCTTAGGACTAGCGGGAGCAGATACGCAGTATTTT.

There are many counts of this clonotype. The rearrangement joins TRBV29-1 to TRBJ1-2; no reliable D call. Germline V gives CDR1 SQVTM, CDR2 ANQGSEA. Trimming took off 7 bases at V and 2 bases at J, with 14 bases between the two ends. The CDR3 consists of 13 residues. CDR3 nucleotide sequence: TGCAGCGCTCGCGGGGTTATGAACTATGGCTACACCTTC. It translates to CSARGVMNYGYTF.

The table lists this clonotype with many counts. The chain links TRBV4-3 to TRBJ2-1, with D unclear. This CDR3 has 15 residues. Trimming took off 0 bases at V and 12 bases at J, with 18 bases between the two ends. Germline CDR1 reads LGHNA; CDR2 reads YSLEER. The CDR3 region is CASSQELITALGQFF. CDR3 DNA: TGCGCCAGCAGCCAAGAGTTGATAACTGCACTTGGGCAGTTCTTC.

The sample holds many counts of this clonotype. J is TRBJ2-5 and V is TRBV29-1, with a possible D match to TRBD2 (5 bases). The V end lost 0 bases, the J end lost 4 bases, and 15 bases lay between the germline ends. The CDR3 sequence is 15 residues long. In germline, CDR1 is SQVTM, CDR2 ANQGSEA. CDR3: CSVEDLYGVRETQYF. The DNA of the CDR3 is TGCAGCGTTGAAGATCTTTACGGGGTCCGAGAGACCCAGTACTTC. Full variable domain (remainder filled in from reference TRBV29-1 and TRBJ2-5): SAVISQKPSRDICQRGTSLTIQCQVDSQVTMMFWYRQQPGQSLTLIATANQGSEATYESGFVIDKFPISRPNLTFSTLTVSNMSPEDSSIYLCSVEDLYGVRETQYFGPGTRLLVL.

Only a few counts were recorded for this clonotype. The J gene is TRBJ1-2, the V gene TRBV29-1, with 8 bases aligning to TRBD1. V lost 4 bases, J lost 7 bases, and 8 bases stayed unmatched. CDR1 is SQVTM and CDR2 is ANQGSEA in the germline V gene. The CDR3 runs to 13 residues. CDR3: CSVAPGQGFGYTF. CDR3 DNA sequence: TGCAGCGTTGCACCCGGACAGGGCTTTGGCTACACCTTC.

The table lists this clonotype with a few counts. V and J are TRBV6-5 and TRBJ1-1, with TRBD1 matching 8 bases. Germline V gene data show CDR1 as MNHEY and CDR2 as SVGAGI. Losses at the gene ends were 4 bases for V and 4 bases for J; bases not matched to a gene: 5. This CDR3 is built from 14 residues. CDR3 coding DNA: TGTGCCAGCAGTTCCCCCAGGGGGCGCACTGAAGCTTTCTTT. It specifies CASSSPRGRTEAFF.

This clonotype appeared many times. DNA of the CDR3: TGTGCCAGCAGCCGACCCGACCCCCTTGGCGAGCAGTACTTC. Amino acids: CASSRPDPLGEQYF. V is TRBV7-9 and J is TRBJ2-7, with no clear D. Germline assignment: CDR1 SEHNR and CDR2 FQNEAQ (reference sequence). The ends were cut back, 5 bases at V and 6 bases at J, with 17 bases in the middle. The CDR3 has 14 residues.

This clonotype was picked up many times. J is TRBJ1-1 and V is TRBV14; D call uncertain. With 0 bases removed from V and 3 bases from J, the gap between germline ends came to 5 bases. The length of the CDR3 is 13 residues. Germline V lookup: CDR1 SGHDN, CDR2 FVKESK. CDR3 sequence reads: CASSQEIHTEAFF. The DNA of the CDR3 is TGTGCCAGCAGCCAAGAGATCCACACTGAAGCTTTCTTT.

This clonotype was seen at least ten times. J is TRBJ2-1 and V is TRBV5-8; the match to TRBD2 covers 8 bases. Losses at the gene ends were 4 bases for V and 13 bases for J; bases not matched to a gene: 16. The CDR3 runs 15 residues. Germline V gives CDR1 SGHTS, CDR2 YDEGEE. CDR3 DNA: TGTGCCAGCAGCCCCGGAGGGGAACTAGCGGCTCATCAGTTCTTC. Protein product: CASSPGGELAAHQFF.

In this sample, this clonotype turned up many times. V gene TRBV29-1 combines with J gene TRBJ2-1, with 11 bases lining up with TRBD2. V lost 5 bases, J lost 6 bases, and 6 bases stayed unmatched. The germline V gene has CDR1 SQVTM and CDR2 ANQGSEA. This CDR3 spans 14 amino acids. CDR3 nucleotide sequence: TGCAGCGTTTCAGCACTAGCGGGAGTCAATGAGCAGTTCTTC. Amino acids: CSVSALAGVNEQFF.

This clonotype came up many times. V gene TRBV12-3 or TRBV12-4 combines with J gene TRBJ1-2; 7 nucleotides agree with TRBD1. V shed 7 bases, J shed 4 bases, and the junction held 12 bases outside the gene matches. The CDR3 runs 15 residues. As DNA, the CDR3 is TGTGCCAGCACCTTAACAGGGGTCCGTTCCTATGGCTACACCTTC. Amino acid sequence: CASTLTGVRSYGYTF.

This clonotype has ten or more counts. The CDR3 reads CASSKGLQNQPQHF. In DNA, the CDR3 is TGTGCCAGCAGTAAGGGGCTACAAAATCAGCCCCAGCATTTT. This rearrangement joins TRBV28 to TRBJ1-5; D is possibly TRBD1 (5 bases). The CDR3 runs to 14 residues. The germline V gene has CDR1 MDHEN and CDR2 SYDVKM. Deletions cut 5 bases from V and 4 bases from J, with 12 bases between.

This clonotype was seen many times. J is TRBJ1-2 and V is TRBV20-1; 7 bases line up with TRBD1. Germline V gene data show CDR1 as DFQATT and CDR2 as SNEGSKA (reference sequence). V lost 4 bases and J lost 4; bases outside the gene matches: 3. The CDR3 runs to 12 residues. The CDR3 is CSANRGAYGYTF. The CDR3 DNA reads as TGCAGTGCTAACAGGGGTGCCTATGGCTACACCTTC.

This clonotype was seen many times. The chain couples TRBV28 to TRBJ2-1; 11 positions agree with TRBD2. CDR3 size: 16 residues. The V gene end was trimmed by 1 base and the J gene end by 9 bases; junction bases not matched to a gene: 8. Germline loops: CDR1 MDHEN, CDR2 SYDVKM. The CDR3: CASSLFITSGSIEQFF. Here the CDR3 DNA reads TGTGCCAGCAGTTTATTTATCACTAGCGGGAGTATTGAGCAGTTCTTC.